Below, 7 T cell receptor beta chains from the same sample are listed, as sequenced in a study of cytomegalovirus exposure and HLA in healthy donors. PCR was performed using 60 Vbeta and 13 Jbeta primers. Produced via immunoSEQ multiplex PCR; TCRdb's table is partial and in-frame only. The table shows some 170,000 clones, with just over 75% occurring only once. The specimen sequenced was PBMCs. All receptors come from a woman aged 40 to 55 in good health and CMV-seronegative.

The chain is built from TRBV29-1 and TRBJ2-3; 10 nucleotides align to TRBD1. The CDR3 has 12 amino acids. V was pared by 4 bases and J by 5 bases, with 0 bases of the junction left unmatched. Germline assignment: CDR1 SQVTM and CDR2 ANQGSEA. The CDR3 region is CSVGDRGDTQYF. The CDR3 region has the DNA TGCAGCGTTGGGGACAGGGGAGATACGCAGTATTTT.

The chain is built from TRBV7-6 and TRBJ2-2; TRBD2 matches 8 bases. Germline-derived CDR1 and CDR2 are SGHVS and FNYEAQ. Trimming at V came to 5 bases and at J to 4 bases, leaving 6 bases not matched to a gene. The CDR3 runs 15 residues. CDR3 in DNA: TGTGCCAGCAGCCCAGGGGCGGGAGGCACCGGGGAGCTGTTTTTT. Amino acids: CASSPGAGGTGELFF.

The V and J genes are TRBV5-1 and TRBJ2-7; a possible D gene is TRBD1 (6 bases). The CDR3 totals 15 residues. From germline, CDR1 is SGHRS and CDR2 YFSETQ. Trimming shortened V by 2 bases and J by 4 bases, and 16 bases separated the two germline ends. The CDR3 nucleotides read TGCGCCAGCAGCTTAGGCGGACAGACGCGTTACGAGCAGTACTTC. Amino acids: CASSLGGQTRYEQYF.

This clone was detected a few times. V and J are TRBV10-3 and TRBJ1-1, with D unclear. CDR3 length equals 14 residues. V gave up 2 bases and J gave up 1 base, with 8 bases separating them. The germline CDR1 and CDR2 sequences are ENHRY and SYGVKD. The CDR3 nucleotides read TGTGCCATCAGTGAGGATCGGAGGAACACTGAAGCTTTCTTT. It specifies CAISEDRRNTEAFF.

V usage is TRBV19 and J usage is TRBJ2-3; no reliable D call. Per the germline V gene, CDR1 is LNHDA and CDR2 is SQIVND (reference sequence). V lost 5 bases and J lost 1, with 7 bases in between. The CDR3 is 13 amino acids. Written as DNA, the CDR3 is TGTGCCAGTAGTTCTCGCGGCACAGATACGCAGTATTTT. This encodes CASSSRGTDTQYF.

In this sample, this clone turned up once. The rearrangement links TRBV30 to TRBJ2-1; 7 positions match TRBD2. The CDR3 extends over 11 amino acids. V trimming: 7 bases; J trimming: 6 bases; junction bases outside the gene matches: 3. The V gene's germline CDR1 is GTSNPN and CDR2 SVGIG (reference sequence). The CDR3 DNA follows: TGTGCCTCAGCGGGAAGCAATGAGCAGTTCTTC. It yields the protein CASAGSNEQFF.

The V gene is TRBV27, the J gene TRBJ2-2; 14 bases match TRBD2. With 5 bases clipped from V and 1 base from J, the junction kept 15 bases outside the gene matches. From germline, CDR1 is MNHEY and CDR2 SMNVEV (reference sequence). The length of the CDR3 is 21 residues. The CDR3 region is CASSLKAPGTSGSGNTGELFF. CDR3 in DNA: TGTGCCAGCAGTCTCAAAGCACCCGGGACTAGCGGGAGTGGGAACACCGGGGAGCTGTTTTTT.